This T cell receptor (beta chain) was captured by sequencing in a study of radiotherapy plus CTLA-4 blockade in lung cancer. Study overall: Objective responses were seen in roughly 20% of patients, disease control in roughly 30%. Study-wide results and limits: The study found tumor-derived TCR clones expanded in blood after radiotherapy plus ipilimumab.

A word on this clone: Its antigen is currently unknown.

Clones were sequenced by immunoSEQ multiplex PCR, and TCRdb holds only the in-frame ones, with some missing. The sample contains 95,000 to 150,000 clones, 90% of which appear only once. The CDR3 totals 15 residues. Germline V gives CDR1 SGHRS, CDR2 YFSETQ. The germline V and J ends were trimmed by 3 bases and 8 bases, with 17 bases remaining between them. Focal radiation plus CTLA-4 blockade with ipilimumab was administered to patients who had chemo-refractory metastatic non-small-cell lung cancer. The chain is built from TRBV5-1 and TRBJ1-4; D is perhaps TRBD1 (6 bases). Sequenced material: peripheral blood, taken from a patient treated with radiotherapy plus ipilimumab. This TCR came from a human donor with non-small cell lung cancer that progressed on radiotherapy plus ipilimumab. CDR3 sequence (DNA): TGCGCCAGCAGCTCCCTCAGGGGTGGGGAGGAAAAACTGTTTTTT. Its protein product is CASSSLRGGEEKLFF. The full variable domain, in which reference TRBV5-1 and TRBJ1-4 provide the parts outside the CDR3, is KAGVTQTPRYLIKTRGQQVTLSCSPISGHRSVSWYQQTPGQGLQFLFEYFSETQRNKGNFPGRFSGRQFSNSRSEMNVSTLELGDSALYLCASSSLRGGEEKLFFGSGTQLSVL.